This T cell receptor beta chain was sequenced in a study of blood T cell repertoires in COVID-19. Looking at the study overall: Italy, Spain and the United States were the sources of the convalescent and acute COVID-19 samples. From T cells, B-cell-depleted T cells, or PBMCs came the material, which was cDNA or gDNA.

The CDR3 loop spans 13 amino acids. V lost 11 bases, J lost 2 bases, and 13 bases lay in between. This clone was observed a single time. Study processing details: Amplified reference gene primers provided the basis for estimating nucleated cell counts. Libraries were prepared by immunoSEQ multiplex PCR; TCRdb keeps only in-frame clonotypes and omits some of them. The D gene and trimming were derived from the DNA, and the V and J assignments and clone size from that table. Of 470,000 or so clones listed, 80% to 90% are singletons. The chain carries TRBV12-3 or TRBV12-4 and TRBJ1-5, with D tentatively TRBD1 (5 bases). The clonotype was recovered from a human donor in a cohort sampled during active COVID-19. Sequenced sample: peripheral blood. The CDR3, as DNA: TGTGCCCTAGGCAGGGATGGCAATCAGCCCCAGCATTTT. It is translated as CALGRDGNQPQHF.